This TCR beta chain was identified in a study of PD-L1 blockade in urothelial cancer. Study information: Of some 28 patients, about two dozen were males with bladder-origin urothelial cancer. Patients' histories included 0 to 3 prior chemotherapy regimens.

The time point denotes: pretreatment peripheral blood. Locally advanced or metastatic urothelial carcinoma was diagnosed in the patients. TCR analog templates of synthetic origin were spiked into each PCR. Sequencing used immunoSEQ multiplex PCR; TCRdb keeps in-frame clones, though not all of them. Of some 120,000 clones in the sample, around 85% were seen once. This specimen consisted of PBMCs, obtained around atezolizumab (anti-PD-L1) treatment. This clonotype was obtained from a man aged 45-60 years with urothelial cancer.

The CDR3 loop is CASLNTGASTGELFF. The CDR3 DNA follows: TGTGCCAGCTTAAACACAGGGGCGAGCACCGGGGAGCTGTTTTTT. The V and J genes are TRBV18 and TRBJ2-2; 7 bases line up with TRBD1. J was trimmed by 4 bases and V by 7 bases; bases with no gene match: 9. Germline V gene sequence: CDR1 KGHSH, CDR2 LQKENI. This CDR3 contains 15 residues.